Below are 10 T cell receptor beta chains sequenced from a single sample in a study of human T cells and chemical hapten exposure. Sample time point: pre-sensitization, week 0. As for treatment: therapeutic diphenylcyclopropenone sensitization with weekly scalp DPC. TCRdb re-called the RACE reads with MiXCR, one entry per CDR3 protein. The profile covers 300,000 to 450,000 distinct CDR3 sequences, with around 5.5% appearing a single time and roughly 8.2% taken by the ten largest. The material was whole blood, obtained in connection with sensitization to the hapten diphenylcyclopropenone (DPC). The receptors shown here come from a young woman with alopecia areata. Some clones in this sample may be carry-over from other donors' samples.

A few counts support this clonotype. This chain uses TRBV7-9 with TRBJ1-5; no reliable D call. CDR1 is SEHNR, CDR2 FQNEAQ, per germline (reference sequence). The V gene lost 11 bases and the J gene lost 1 base, with 15 bases spanning the gap. The CDR3 is 14 amino acids. CDR3 in DNA: TGTGCCCGGCAGAGAAGAGACAGCAATCAGCCCCAGCATTTT. This gives the protein CARQRRDSNQPQHF.

This clonotype has at least ten counts. The chain links TRBV28 to TRBJ1-2, with no clear D. CDR1 is MDHEN, CDR2 SYDVKM, per germline. The CDR3 extends over 12 amino acids. V gave up 8 bases and J gave up 0 bases, with 7 bases separating them. CDR3 sequence reads: CASEIANYGYTF. CDR3 bases: TGTGCCAGCGAGATAGCTAACTATGGCTACACCTTC.

This clonotype appeared a few times. The V call is TRBV11-1, the J call TRBJ1-1, with 9 bases that match TRBD1. The germline gives CDR1 SGHAT, CDR2 FQDESV (reference sequence). Trimming at V came to 4 bases and at J to 5 bases, leaving 5 bases not matched to a gene. The CDR3 covers 14 residues. CDR3 amino acids: CASSSSGTGTEAFF. The DNA of the CDR3 is TGTGCCAGCAGCTCATCCGGGACAGGGACTGAAGCTTTCTTT.

This clonotype was picked up many times. This chain uses TRBV7-2 with TRBJ2-3; 13 positions agree with TRBD2. Per germline, CDR1 SGHTA and CDR2 FQGNSA. This CDR3 comprises 16 residues. V gave up 5 bases and J gave up 7 bases; unmatched junction bases: 9. The CDR3 region has the DNA TGTGCCAGCAGCCCCCCGGGACTAGCGGGGAGAAATACGCAGTATTTT. Translating gives CASSPPGLAGRNTQYF.

This rearrangement joins TRBV10-3 to TRBJ1-2; possible D gene TRBD1, 5 bases. Germline values: CDR1 ENHRY, CDR2 SYGVKD. V lost 5 bases and J lost 0, with 10 bases in between. The CDR3 consists of 14 residues. The CDR3, as DNA: TGTGCCATCAGTCGAGGGGCCCCTAACTATGGCTACACCTTC. This sequence encodes CAISRGAPNYGYTF.

This clonotype was seen ten or more times. This chain links TRBV27 with TRBJ2-7; TRBD1 matches 7 bases. The CDR3 contains 13 residues. Germline CDR1 and CDR2: MNHEY and SMNVEV (reference sequence). With 6 bases clipped from V and 5 bases from J, the junction kept 7 bases outside the gene matches. This CDR3 is CASSRQGSDEQYF. In DNA, the CDR3 is TGTGCCAGCAGCCGACAGGGCTCAGACGAGCAGTACTTC.

This clonotype was observed a few times. This chain uses TRBV7-2 with TRBJ2-3, with D perhaps given as TRBD1 or TRBD2 (5 bases each). In germline, CDR1 is SGHTA, CDR2 FQGNSA. The V gene lost 4 bases and the J gene lost 1 base, with 6 bases spanning the gap. This CDR3 region has 13 residues. The CDR3: CASSWDGTDTQYF. In DNA form, the CDR3 reads TGTGCCAGCAGCTGGGACGGCACAGATACGCAGTATTTT.

This chain connects TRBV4-3 to TRBJ2-3, with 11 bases lining up with TRBD2. The CDR3 sequence is 17 residues long. V dropped 0 bases and J dropped 3; count of bases not matched to a gene: 5. CDR1 LGHNA and CDR2 YSLEER come from the germline V gene. The chain's CDR3 is CASSQDASGGTTDTQYF. The CDR3 region has the DNA TGCGCCAGCAGCCAAGATGCTAGCGGGGGGACGACAGATACGCAGTATTTT.

This clonotype has ten or more counts. The V gene is TRBV3-1, the J gene TRBJ2-7, with 8 bases lining up with TRBD2. Unmatched junction bases numbered 3, after V lost 4 bases and J lost 4 bases. Germline loops: CDR1 LGHDT, CDR2 YNNKEL (reference sequence). This CDR3 is 13 amino acids long. In nucleotides, the CDR3 is TGTGCCAGCAGCCCGGGACTAGGGTACGAGCAGTACTTC. Translation gives CASSPGLGYEQYF.

The chain is built from TRBV5-6 and TRBJ1-4, with 8 bases identical to TRBD1. Germline V CDR1 and CDR2: SGHDT, YYEEEE. J lost 0 bases, V lost 2 bases, and 3 bases had no gene match. The CDR3 runs 16 residues. As DNA, the CDR3 is TGTGCCAGCAGCTTTGGGACAGGATCAACTAATGAAAAACTGTTTTTT. This translates into CASSFGTGSTNEKLFF.